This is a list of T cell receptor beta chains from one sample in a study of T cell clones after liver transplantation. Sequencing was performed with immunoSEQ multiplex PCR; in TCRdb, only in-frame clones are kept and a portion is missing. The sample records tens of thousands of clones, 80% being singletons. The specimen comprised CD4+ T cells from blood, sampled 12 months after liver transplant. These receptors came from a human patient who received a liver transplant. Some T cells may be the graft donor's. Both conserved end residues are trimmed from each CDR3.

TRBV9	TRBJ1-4	ASSVEGIGEKLF
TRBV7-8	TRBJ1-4	ASSPGIFNEKLF
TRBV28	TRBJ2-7	ASSLQAGVI
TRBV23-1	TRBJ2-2	ASSQPSPGELF
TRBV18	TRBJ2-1	ASSPPGLADYNEQF
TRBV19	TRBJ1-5	ASSNPGQGGSQPQH
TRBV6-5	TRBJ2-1	ASSRTGGNEQF
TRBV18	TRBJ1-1	ASSRGQGNTEAF
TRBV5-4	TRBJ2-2	ASSRDSLRTGELF
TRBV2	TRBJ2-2	ASRPEGGELF
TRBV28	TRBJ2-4	ASSLGGAGAKNIQY
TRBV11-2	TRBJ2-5	ASSLRDRGTQY
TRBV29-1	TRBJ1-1	SVDGGDTEAF
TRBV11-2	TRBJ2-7	ASSPLSGRGEQY
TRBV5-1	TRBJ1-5	ASSLRGQQPQH
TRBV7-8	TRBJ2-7	ASSSRRLAGYEQY
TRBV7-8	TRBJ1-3	ASSSRDRGQGNTIY
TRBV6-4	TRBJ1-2	ASSDSAGRGYT
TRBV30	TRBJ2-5	AWSVLGHQETQY
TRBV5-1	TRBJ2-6	ASSLTLGGGANVLT
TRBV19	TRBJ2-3	ASSIATTHTDTQY
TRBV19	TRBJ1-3	ASRDGSSGNTIY
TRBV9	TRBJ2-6	ASSAQGANVLT
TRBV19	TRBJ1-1	ASRPVGETGSMNTEAF
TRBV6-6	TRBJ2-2	ASSYSGQGAGELF
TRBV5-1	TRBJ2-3	ASSLTSATDTQY
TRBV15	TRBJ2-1	ATSRGTGQGNNEQF
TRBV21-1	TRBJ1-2	ASIEGYYGYT
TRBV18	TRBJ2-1	ASSPPGSSYNEQF
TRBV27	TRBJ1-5	ASRPGTVGNQPQH
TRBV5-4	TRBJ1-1	ASSMGRLSNTEAF
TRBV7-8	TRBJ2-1	ASSLAREQF
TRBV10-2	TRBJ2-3	ASTRTSGIADTQY
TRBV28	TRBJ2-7	ASSALGQGHEQY
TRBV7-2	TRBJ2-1	ASSPRGSGHNEQF
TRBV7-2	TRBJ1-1	ASSLTGTTEAF
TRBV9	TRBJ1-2	ASSVAITGPYGYT
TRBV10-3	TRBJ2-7	AISVLAGPSYEQY
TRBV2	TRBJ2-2	ASFGQAYTGELF
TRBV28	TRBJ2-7	ASSLGEYEQY
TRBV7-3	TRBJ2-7	ASSPDASSTFYEQY
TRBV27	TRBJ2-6	ASSFRTGMSGANVLT
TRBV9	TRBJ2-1	ASSVVFSGPSNEQF
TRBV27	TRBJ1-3	ASSPAPQIGNTIY
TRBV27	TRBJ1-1	ASSLSWTVRTEAF
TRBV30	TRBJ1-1	ACRRGNTEAF
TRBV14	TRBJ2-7	ASSPPDIYEQY
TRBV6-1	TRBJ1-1	ASSVTGGNTEAF
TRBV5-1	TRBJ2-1	ASSFEGFYNEQF
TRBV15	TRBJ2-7	ATSRDRSSYEQY
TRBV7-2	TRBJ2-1	ASSLGRGSEQF
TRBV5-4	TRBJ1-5	ASSLGGPDSNQPQH
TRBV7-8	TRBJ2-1	ASSPRTSDSSYNEQF
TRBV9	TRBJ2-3	ASSLETDTQY
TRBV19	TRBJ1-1	ASRWRENTEAF
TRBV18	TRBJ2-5	ASSPKRDQETQY
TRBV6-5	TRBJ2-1	ASSSSGSLRNEQF
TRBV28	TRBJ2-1	ASSTNLPSGNEQF
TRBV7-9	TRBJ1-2	ASSADREGNGYT
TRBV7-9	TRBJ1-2	ASREGANHYGYT